Reported below is one T cell receptor (beta chain). V was pared by 3 bases and J by 7 bases, with 10 bases between. CDR3 size: 13 residues. How the authors handled the data: Reference gene primer amplification gave estimated nucleated cell counts. Measured with immunoSEQ multiplex PCR; TCRdb has only the in-frame clones, and not every one. V, J and clone size are taken as reported in that table, and D and trimming were inferred from the DNA itself. This sample has 25,000 to 35,000 clones; 70% to 90% occur once, and the top ten carry over 25%. The data are from a study of blood T cell repertoires in COVID-19. Study background: There were acute and convalescent COVID-19 samples, and they came from the United States, Italy and Spain. PBMCs, B-cell-depleted T cells, or T cells provided the cDNA or gDNA that made up the material.

This receptor was obtained from a human donor in a cohort sampled during active COVID-19. The V and J genes are TRBV12-3 or TRBV12-4 and TRBJ1-3, with D perhaps matching TRBD1 (5 bases). The sequencing sample was made of peripheral blood. CDR3 DNA: TGTGCCAGCAGTTTGCAGGGCCACAACACCATATATTTT. This codes for CASSLQGHNTIYF.